These T cell receptor beta chains were read from a single sample in a study of blood T cells in healthy people across ages. In TCRdb, the 5' RACE reads were re-called with MiXCR into one record per CDR3 protein. The sample lists around 850,000 distinct CDR3 sequences, around 36% seen once, with approximately 13% in the top ten. Material: blood. The receptors originated from a man aged 18 to 35 in good health. The CDR3 runs from the conserved cysteine through the conserved F or W. D genes are given only for firm matches. Clone size is stated in some rows and not others, as once, few, many or a class when expanded.

abundance	v_gene	d_gene	j_gene	CDR3aa	CDR3nt
.	TRBV7-2	.	TRBJ2-5	CASNVRGRVGETQYF	TGTGCCAGCAACGTACGAGGCAGGGTCGGCGAGACCCAGTACTTC
many	TRBV2	TRBD1	TRBJ2-1	CASREDRGSYNEQFF	TGTGCCAGCAGGGAGGACAGGGGATCGTACAATGAGCAGTTCTTC
.	TRBV12-3/TRBV12-4	TRBD1	TRBJ2-1	CASTSLRTGARDEQFF	TGTGCCAGCACCTCACTCAGGACAGGGGCAAGAGATGAGCAGTTCTTC
few	TRBV3-1	TRBD2	TRBJ2-5	CASSQARRTSGGPYQETQYF	TGTGCCAGCAGCCAAGCCCGACGGACTAGCGGGGGCCCGTACCAAGAGACCCAGTACTTC
many	TRBV9	.	TRBJ2-5	CASSVVGTSETQYF	TGTGCCAGCAGCGTAGTGGGAACCTCCGAGACCCAGTACTTC
.	TRBV12-3/TRBV12-4	.	TRBJ1-2	CASSSPGAYYGYTF	TGTGCCAGCAGTTCCCCAGGGGCCTACTATGGCTACACCTTC
.	TRBV30	.	TRBJ2-7	CAWSPPGWGEDYEQYF	TGTGCCTGGAGTCCCCCAGGATGGGGCGAGGACTACGAGCAGTACTTC
.	TRBV12-3/TRBV12-4	.	TRBJ1-2	CASGPPRNYGYTF	TGTGCCAGCGGCCCCCCTAGAAACTATGGCTACACCTTC
few	TRBV27	.	TRBJ1-1	CASRLSGLRSTEAFF	TGTGCCAGCAGACTGTCGGGACTCAGGAGCACTGAAGCTTTCTTT
few	TRBV10-3	TRBD1	TRBJ2-7	CAISGRDRGYEQYF	TGTGCCATCAGTGGGAGGGACAGGGGCTACGAGCAGTACTTC
.	TRBV7-2	.	TRBJ1-1	CASSLVANTEAFF	TGTGCCAGCAGCTTAGTAGCAAACACTGAAGCTTTCTTT
few	TRBV12-3/TRBV12-4	TRBD1	TRBJ2-3	CASSPHRDRDTDTQYF	TGTGCCAGCAGTCCTCACCGGGACAGGGACACAGATACGCAGTATTTT
few	TRBV5-1	.	TRBJ1-1	CASSFVGGAEAFF	TGCGCCAGCAGCTTTGTGGGGGGCGCTGAAGCTTTCTTT
.	TRBV7-2	TRBD1	TRBJ1-2	CASRDGQGRGYTF	TGTGCCAGCAGAGACGGACAGGGACGGGGCTACACCTTC
.	TRBV20-1	TRBD1	TRBJ1-5	CSASNPTGSNQPQHF	TGCAGTGCTAGCAATCCGACAGGGAGCAATCAGCCCCAGCATTTT
many	TRBV28	.	TRBJ2-7	CASSPSPSYEQYF	TGTGCCAGCAGCCCGAGCCCCTCCTACGAGCAGTACTTC
few	TRBV4-3	TRBD1	TRBJ1-2	CASSHAVDREHGYTF	TGCGCCAGCAGCCATGCCGTCGACAGGGAGCATGGCTACACCTTC
.	TRBV4-1	TRBD1	TRBJ1-6	CASSQTQGKTYNSPLHF	TGCGCCAGCAGCCAAACACAGGGGAAAACTTATAATTCACCCCTCCACTTT
many	TRBV20-1	.	TRBJ2-7	CSAKIGGQLSEQYF	TGCAGTGCCAAAATAGGGGGACAACTTTCCGAGCAGTACTTC
few	TRBV12-3/TRBV12-4	TRBD2	TRBJ2-2	CASSFMASGGYTGELFF	TGTGCCAGCAGTTTTATGGCCAGCGGGGGCTACACCGGGGAGCTGTTTTTT
.	TRBV29-1	.	TRBJ2-7	CNVEDQDPYNEQYF	TGCAACGTTGAAGATCAGGACCCCTACAATGAGCAGTACTTC
many	TRBV6-6	.	TRBJ2-3	CASSYSAGGTDTQYF	TGTGCCAGCAGTTACTCGGCAGGGGGCACAGATACGCAGTATTTT
many	TRBV5-5	TRBD1	TRBJ2-1	CASSWGQGNNEQFF	TGCGCCAGCAGCTGGGGACAGGGTAACAATGAGCAGTTCTTC
many	TRBV5-1	.	TRBJ2-3	CASSLRTGSTDTQYF	TGCGCCAGCAGCTTGAGAACGGGGAGCACAGATACGCAGTATTTT
.	TRBV7-8	.	TRBJ1-4	CASSSLFGEKLFF	TGTGCCAGCAGCTCCCTGTTTGGGGAAAAACTGTTTTTT
.	TRBV7-2	TRBD2	TRBJ2-3	CASSLSRAGADTQYF	TGTGCCAGCAGCCTGTCTCGAGCGGGGGCAGATACGCAGTATTTT
few	TRBV14	TRBD1	TRBJ1-1	CASSQVGGQAFF	TGTGCCAGCAGCCAAGTAGGGGGCCAAGCTTTCTTT
few	TRBV7-9	.	TRBJ2-2	CASSDREQVTGELFF	TGTGCCAGCAGCGACCGGGAGCAGGTCACCGGGGAGCTGTTTTTT
.	TRBV20-1	.	TRBJ1-1	CSAPSGKVSTEAFF	TGCAGTGCTCCTTCGGGAAAGGTATCGACTGAAGCTTTCTTT
few	TRBV2	TRBD1	TRBJ1-5	CASSGPGQGLNQPQHF	TGTGCCAGCAGTGGTCCGGGACAGGGCCTCAATCAGCCCCAGCATTTT
many	TRBV20-1	.	TRBJ2-3	CSARLFRGTDTQYF	TGCAGTGCTAGACTGTTCCGGGGTACAGATACGCAGTATTTT
few	TRBV2	.	TRBJ2-1	CASGESDEQFF	TGTGCCAGCGGGGAATCGGATGAGCAGTTCTTC
few	TRBV15	.	TRBJ2-7	CATSRDRTSSRYEQYF	TGTGCCACCAGCAGAGATCGTACTAGCAGCCGCTACGAGCAGTACTTC
.	TRBV19	.	TRBJ2-3	CASSPRRTDTQYF	TGTGCCAGTAGTCCACGGCGCACAGATACGCAGTATTTT
.	TRBV4-1	.	TRBJ2-1	CASSQRDCNEQFF	TGCGCCAGCAGCCAAAGGGACTGCAATGAGCAGTTCTTC
few	TRBV6-5	.	TRBJ2-3	CASRNRAALTDTQYF	TGTGCCAGCAGAAACCGGGCGGCCCTCACAGATACGCAGTATTTT
.	TRBV30	.	TRBJ1-2	CAWSMGLSFGYTF	TGTGCCTGGAGTATGGGACTGAGCTTTGGCTACACCTTC
.	TRBV5-6	.	TRBJ1-2	CASSFRDKPYGYTF	TGTGCCAGCAGCTTTCGCGACAAGCCGTATGGCTACACCTTC
.	TRBV12-3/TRBV12-4	.	TRBJ2-3	CASSVSGGPDTQYF	TGTGCCAGCAGCGTAAGTGGGGGCCCAGATACGCAGTATTTT
.	TRBV25-1	.	TRBJ1-2	CASMEEGRTYGYTF	TGTGCCAGCATGGAGGAGGGGCGGACTTATGGCTACACCTTC
.	TRBV4-1	.	TRBJ1-1	CASSHPGTGNTEAFF	TGCGCCAGCAGCCACCCCGGGACCGGGAACACTGAAGCTTTCTTT
many	TRBV7-3	.	TRBJ2-7	CASSLNPGLSYEQYF	TGTGCCAGCAGCTTAAACCCGGGCCTCTCCTACGAGCAGTACTTC
.	TRBV4-3	.	TRBJ2-4	CASSQDFPGRQRKNIQYF	TGCGCCAGCAGCCAAGATTTTCCGGGCCGCCAACGAAAAAACATTCAGTACTTC
many	TRBV20-1	.	TRBJ2-7	CSARVFRGLPEGVEQYF	TGCAGTGCTAGAGTATTCCGGGGACTCCCGGAGGGGGTCGAGCAGTACTTC
few	TRBV7-2	.	TRBJ1-1	CASQGRGSEAFF	TGTGCTTCGCAGGGGCGCGGCTCTGAAGCTTTCTTT
.	TRBV7-2	TRBD1	TRBJ2-3	CASSLWQGATDTQYF	TGTGCCAGCAGCTTATGGCAGGGGGCGACAGATACGCAGTATTTT
.	TRBV4-3	TRBD1	TRBJ2-1	CASSHTLGQGPLNEQFF	TGCGCCAGCAGCCATACCTTGGGACAGGGGCCCCTCAATGAGCAGTTCTTC